A single sample is the source of the 2 T cell receptor beta chains below, sequenced in a study of cytomegalovirus exposure and HLA in healthy donors. Amplification used 60 Vbeta primers and 13 Jbeta primers. TCRdb's copy holds only in-frame clones and misses some; the assay was immunoSEQ multiplex PCR. The repertoire includes about 160,000 clones, approximately 81% of them detected once, and about 2.3% sits in the top ten. The sequenced sample was PBMCs. The receptor set was obtained from a female donor in good health and CMV-seronegative.

The rearrangement joins TRBV27 to TRBJ1-6; the match to TRBD1 covers 7 bases. The CDR3 is 14 amino acids. Germline V gene sequence: CDR1 MNHEY, CDR2 SMNVEV (reference sequence). After removal of 5 bases from V and 9 bases from J, the junction contained 7 bases not matched to a gene. The chain's CDR3 is CASSLRQGPSPLHF. The CDR3 coding sequence is TGTGCCAGCAGTCTCCGACAGGGACCTTCACCCCTCCACTTT.

This clone was observed a handful of times. V is TRBV5-3 and J is TRBJ1-4, with D tentatively TRBD1 (6 bases). TRBV5-3 counts as an open reading frame of uncertain function. The V end lost 4 bases, the J end lost 0 bases, and 13 bases lay between the germline ends. This CDR3 is built from 16 residues. CDR3 coding DNA: TGTGCCAGAAGCCGAACGGACAGTGCAACTAATGAAAAACTGTTTTTT. Encoded protein: CARSRTDSATNEKLFF.